These 27 T cell receptor beta chains were sequenced from one sample in a study of OX40 agonist ivuxolimab in advanced cancers. Profiling relied on immunoSEQ multiplex PCR, and the TCRdb table lists in-frame clones only, not all of them. This table has around 70,000 clones, 85% appearing once. The specimen comprised CD4+ or CD8+ T cells sorted from blood, sampled in a trial of the OX40 agonist ivuxolimab. The receptor source for this set is an adult with an advanced solid tumor such as melanoma, head and neck, liver or kidney cancer.

V and J are TRBV11-1 and TRBJ1-2; maybe TRBD1 (6 bases). The V end was cut by 4 bases, the J end by 2 bases, with 26 bases between. Germline V gene lookup returns CDR1 SGHAT and CDR2 FQDESV (reference sequence). The CDR3 runs to 19 residues. CDR3 nucleotides: TGTGCCAGCAGCTCCTCATTCCGGGACACTCTTAAAGGGAACTATGGCTACACCTTC. This translates into CASSSSFRDTLKGNYGYTF.

CDR3 in amino acids: CASSEVWASGNTIYF. DNA of the CDR3: TGTGCCAGCAGTGAAGTATGGGCGTCCGGAAACACCATATATTTT. The chain has TRBV6-1 and TRBJ1-3; unclear D gene. V dropped 1 base and J dropped 4 bases, with 11 bases sitting between them. The CDR3 has 15 amino acids. Germline V gene lookup returns CDR1 MNHNS and CDR2 SASEGT.

V and J are TRBV30 and TRBJ1-5; D call uncertain. Germline CDR1 is GTSNPN and CDR2 is SVGIG (reference sequence). The CDR3 spans 12 residues. V lost 3 bases and J 4 bases, leaving 7 bases between the germline ends. CDR3 nucleotides: TGTGCCTGGAGACAGAGTAATCAGCCCCAGCATTTT. It translates to CAWRQSNQPQHF.

The gene calls are TRBV2 and TRBJ2-2; 10 nucleotides align to TRBD1. The CDR3 has 15 amino acids. The ends lost 7 bases at V and 1 base at J; junction bases unmatched: 3. CDR1 SNHLY and CDR2 FYNNEI come from the germline V gene. The CDR3 region is CASMTGGVNTGELFF. The CDR3, as DNA: TGTGCCAGCATGACAGGGGGCGTGAACACCGGGGAGCTGTTTTTT.

The V and J genes are TRBV6-6 and TRBJ1-4; D call uncertain. The CDR3 is made up of 11 amino acids. Trimming took off 4 bases at V and 4 bases at J, with 1 base between the two ends. The germline CDR1 and CDR2 sequences are MNHNY and SVGAGI (reference sequence). CDR3 nucleotides: TGTGCCAGCAGTTTTAATGAAAAACTGTTTTTT. Translating it yields CASSFNEKLFF.

The chain has TRBV2 and TRBJ1-1; D gene uncertain. V was clipped by 6 bases and J by 0 bases, with 8 bases between them. Per germline, CDR1 SNHLY and CDR2 FYNNEI. The CDR3 has 13 residues. Here the CDR3 reads CASSAPMNTEAFF. In DNA form, the CDR3 reads TGTGCCAGCAGCGCGCCTATGAACACTGAAGCTTTCTTT.

The J gene is TRBJ2-6, the V gene TRBV11-2; D gene ambiguous. The CDR3 is 15 residues long. V was clipped by 5 bases and J by 1 base, with 9 bases between them. Germline CDR1 and CDR2: SGHAT and FQNNGV. The CDR3 DNA reads as TGTGCCAGCAGCCGCCTTAATTCTGGGGCCAACGTCCTGACTTTC. Its translation is CASSRLNSGANVLTF.

The chain has TRBV6-6 and TRBJ1-2; D ambiguous. V was trimmed by 7 bases and J by 8 bases, leaving 20 bases between them. Germline V gene lookup returns CDR1 MNHNY and CDR2 SVGAGI (reference sequence). The CDR3 has 14 amino acids. The CDR3 loop is CASTPLSVGGGYTF. The DNA for the CDR3 is TGTGCCAGCACACCGTTGTCGGTTGGAGGGGGCTACACCTTC.

The chain uses TRBV28 and TRBJ1-4; tentative D call: TRBD1 (5 bases). The germline CDR1 and CDR2 sequences are MDHEN and SYDVKM. Between the trimmed V and J ends, which lost 4 bases and 8 bases, there was a span of 14 bases. The CDR3 contains 14 residues. CDR3 nucleotide sequence: TGTGCCAGCAGTTCCGGACACGGGGGGGAAAAACTGTTTTTT. Encoded protein: CASSSGHGGEKLFF.

The genes are TRBV28 and TRBJ2-7; D may be TRBD1 or TRBD2 (6 bases each). CDR3 length: 13 residues. V was shortened by 1 base and J by 6 bases, with 10 bases between the two germline ends. Germline V gene sequence: CDR1 MDHEN, CDR2 SYDVKM. DNA for the CDR3: TGTGCCAGCAGTTTATCCGGGGGCCGCGAGCAGTACTTC. Its translation is CASSLSGGREQYF.

The V call is TRBV5-8, the J call TRBJ1-5, with 8 positions matching TRBD1. Per germline, CDR1 SGHTS and CDR2 YDEGEE. With 4 bases clipped from V and 3 bases from J, the junction kept 6 bases outside the gene matches. The CDR3 consists of 15 residues. The CDR3 DNA reads as TGTGCCAGCAGCGGCGGGACAGGTCCCAATCAGCCCCAGCATTTT. It encodes CASSGGTGPNQPQHF.

This clone has more than one count but fewer than ten. The rearrangement uses TRBV5-4 and TRBJ2-3, with TRBD1 as a possible D gene (6 bases). Trimming pared 5 bases from V and 3 bases from J, leaving 10 bases between. The CDR3 contains 13 residues. Looked up from germline, CDR1 is SGHNT and CDR2 is YYREEE (reference sequence). CDR3 amino acids: CASSKTGTDTQYF. The CDR3 region has the DNA TGTGCCAGCAGTAAAACAGGGACAGATACGCAGTATTTT. Full variable domain (outside the CDR3, taken from reference TRBV5-4 and TRBJ2-3): ETGVTQSPTHLIKTRGQQVTLRCSSQSGHNTVSWYQQALGQGPQFIFQYYREEENGRGNFPPRFSGLQFPNYSSELNVNALELDDSALYLCASSKTGTDTQYFGPGTRLTVL.

The V call is TRBV6-1, the J call TRBJ1-4; TRBD1 matches 7 bases. The CDR3 extends over 13 amino acids. Germline assignment: CDR1 MNHNS and CDR2 SASEGT. V lost 8 bases and J lost 3; bases outside the gene matches: 3. The CDR3 protein is CASQTGSNEKLFF. The CDR3 bases are TGTGCCAGCCAGACAGGGTCTAATGAAAAACTGTTTTTT.

This chain joins TRBV30 and TRBJ2-5, with D possibly TRBD2 on 5 matching bases. Germline V gene sequence: CDR1 GTSNPN, CDR2 SVGIG (reference sequence). The CDR3 extends over 13 amino acids. V was cut by 3 bases and J by 7 bases, with 15 bases left in between. Written as DNA, the CDR3 is TGTGCCTGGAGCCCCCAGCGGTGGGGGACCCAGTACTTC. This codes for CAWSPQRWGTQYF.

The J gene is TRBJ2-6, the V gene TRBV18; unclear D gene. The CDR3 is 16 amino acids. V was shortened by 2 bases and J by 4 bases, with 12 bases between the two germline ends. Germline values: CDR1 KGHSH, CDR2 LQKENI. CDR3 sequence: CASSPELVIGANVLTF. DNA for the CDR3: TGTGCCAGCTCACCAGAACTGGTTATCGGGGCCAACGTCCTGACTTTC.

The rearrangement uses TRBV19 and TRBJ1-2; no firm D call. Germline V gives CDR1 LNHDA, CDR2 SQIVND (reference sequence). CDR3 length: 14 residues. V dropped 8 bases and J dropped 3 bases, with 16 bases sitting between them. CDR3 sequence reads: CASAPSQTYYGYTF. The CDR3 DNA sequence: TGTGCCAGTGCCCCCTCCCAAACATACTATGGCTACACCTTC.

The chain has TRBV2 and TRBJ2-7; no reliable D call. The CDR3 has 11 residues. Germline assignment: CDR1 SNHLY and CDR2 FYNNEI. V was clipped by 1 base and J by 7 bases, with 5 bases between them. The chain's CDR3 is CASSEVREQYF. Here the CDR3 DNA reads TGTGCCAGCAGTGAAGTAAGGGAGCAGTACTTC.

The chain joins TRBV5-4 to TRBJ2-2; D assignment may be TRBD1 or TRBD2 (6 bases each). Germline V lookup: CDR1 SGHNT, CDR2 YYREEE (reference sequence). This CDR3 has 16 amino acids. V gave up 0 bases and J gave up 0 bases, with 9 bases separating them. The CDR3 DNA is TGTGCCAGCAGCTTGGGCGGGACACCGAACACCGGGGAGCTGTTTTTT. Protein product: CASSLGGTPNTGELFF.

The chain uses TRBV18 and TRBJ1-4, with D uncertain. This CDR3 has 15 amino acids. Between the trimmed V and J ends, which lost 3 bases and 3 bases, there was a span of 11 bases. Germline CDR1 KGHSH, CDR2 LQKENI. This CDR3 reads CASSPVAVSNEKLFF. The CDR3 DNA reads TGTGCCAGCTCACCGGTAGCAGTTTCTAATGAAAAACTGTTTTTT.

This clone was seen a single time. The V gene is TRBV14, the J gene TRBJ2-7; D is uncertain. Germline V CDR1 and CDR2: SGHDN, FVKESK. The CDR3 runs to 11 residues. V gave up 1 base and J gave up 5 bases, with 3 bases separating them. The DNA of the CDR3 is TGTGCCAGCAGCCAAGGGAACGAGCAGTACTTC. It yields the protein CASSQGNEQYF.

V and J are TRBV19 and TRBJ1-5; maybe TRBD1 (5 bases). This CDR3 is built from 14 residues. The germline V and J ends were trimmed by 7 bases and 3 bases, with 13 bases remaining between them. In germline, CDR1 is LNHDA, CDR2 SQIVND (reference sequence). The CDR3 DNA is TGTGCCAGTACCCGGGACGGACCCAATCAGCCCCAGCATTTT. Translating gives CASTRDGPNQPQHF.

The chain links TRBV5-6 to TRBJ1-4, with a tentative D call TRBD1 (5 bases). With 6 bases removed from V and 8 bases from J, the gap between germline ends came to 20 bases. The CDR3 loop spans 15 amino acids. Germline V gene data show CDR1 as SGHDT and CDR2 as YYEEEE. CDR3 nucleotide sequence: TGTGCCAGCAACCTAGACAGCGATAGAGGGGAAAAACTGTTTTTT. This translates into CASNLDSDRGEKLFF.

The chain is built from TRBV9 and TRBJ2-1, with 12 bases identical to TRBD2. The germline CDR1 and CDR2 sequences are SGDLS and YYNGEE. J lost 5 bases, V lost 4 bases, and 10 bases had no gene match. The length of the CDR3 is 17 residues. The CDR3 protein is CASSPRLAGARDNEQFF. The CDR3 bases are TGTGCCAGCAGCCCCAGACTAGCGGGAGCCCGAGACAATGAGCAGTTCTTC.

The CDR3 bases are TGTGCCAGCAGTTCCCGGACAGGGAGGACTGAAGCTTTCTTT. It is translated as CASSSRTGRTEAFF. The chain employs TRBV6-5 and TRBJ1-1, with 8 positions matching TRBD1. Looked up from germline, CDR1 is MNHEY and CDR2 is SVGAGI. The CDR3 sequence is 14 residues long. Trimming at V came to 4 bases and at J to 5 bases, leaving 6 bases not matched to a gene.

The chain has TRBV9 and TRBJ1-2; D remains unclear. V gave up 0 bases and J gave up 5 bases, with 11 bases separating them. The CDR3 has 14 residues. Germline CDR1 reads SGDLS; CDR2 reads YYNGEE. In DNA form, the CDR3 reads TGTGCCAGCAGCGTAGACCTCGAGAGTTATGGCTACACCTTC. Its translation: CASSVDLESYGYTF.

V usage is TRBV4-3 and J usage is TRBJ2-3; D assignment may be TRBD1 or TRBD2 (5 bases each). The CDR3 is 13 residues long. Germline V lookup: CDR1 LGHNA, CDR2 YSLEER. Trimming took 3 bases from V and 10 from J, leaving 14 bases between them. The chain's CDR3 is CASSQGTVQAQYF. The CDR3 coding sequence is TGCGCCAGCAGCCAGGGGACCGTCCAGGCGCAGTATTTT.

The chain links TRBV7-6 to TRBJ2-1; D assignment may be TRBD1 or TRBD2 (6 bases each). The germline CDR1 and CDR2 sequences are SGHVS and FNYEAQ. V was pared by 5 bases and J by 3 bases, with 20 bases between. This CDR3 spans 17 amino acids. The CDR3 DNA sequence: TGTGCCAGCAGCCCCTTCGTTAGGGGGGTTTACTACAATGAGCAGTTCTTC. Encoded protein: CASSPFVRGVYYNEQFF.